A selection of T cell receptor beta chains follows, all from one sample in a study of Graves' ophthalmopathy and Graves' hyperthyroidism. TCRdb ran MiXCR on the multiplex PCR reads and lists one entry per CDR3 protein. The sample yields about 550,000 distinct CDR3 sequences, approximately 35% seen once. Sequencing was done on a sample of peripheral blood or thyroid tissue (not recorded which). The source is an adult man with Graves' hyperthyroidism. Both conserved end residues are part of each CDR3. The D gene is left open where the match is weak. Clone size is not always given. Where it is, it says once, few, many or a class for expanded clones.

clone size	V gene	D gene	J gene	CDR3 DNA	CDR3 protein
many	TRBV24-1	-	TRBJ1-1	TGTGCCACCAGTGCCTCACCCGGGACCGCAGAAAACACTGAAGCTTTCTTT	CATSASPGTAENTEAFF
-	TRBV10-3	-	TRBJ2-2	TGTGCCATCAGTAATTTGGCTTGGACAGCGAACACCGGGGAGCTGTTTTTT	CAISNLAWTANTGELFF
many	TRBV20-1	TRBD1	TRBJ1-4	TGCAGTGCTCCTACGACAGGGGGCTTTGAAAAACTGTTTTTT	CSAPTTGGFEKLFF
many	TRBV5-5	TRBD1	TRBJ1-2	TGTGCCAGCAGTGACAGGGCAATAGGTGGCTACACCTTC	CASSDRAIGGYTF
-	TRBV7-9	-	TRBJ2-7	TGTGCCAGTAGTATCGAGGGATTCTACGAGCAGTACTTC	CASSIEGFYEQYF
many	TRBV7-6	-	TRBJ2-7	TGTGCCAGCAGCCCCCACTGGACCTACGAGCAGTACTTC	CASSPHWTYEQYF
-	TRBV7-2	TRBD2	TRBJ2-5	TGTGCCAGCAGCCAGGGGACTAGCGGAGCCTTTGGGACCCAGTACTTC	CASSQGTSGAFGTQYF
many	TRBV20-1	TRBD2	TRBJ2-5	TGCAGTGCTAGAGATGCGGCTAGCGGGAGCTGGGAGACCCAGTACTTC	CSARDAASGSWETQYF
many	TRBV5-1	-	TRBJ2-7	TGCGCCAGCAGCTTGGGACTACCGGCCACCTACGAGCAGTACTTC	CASSLGLPATYEQYF
-	TRBV10-3	TRBD1	TRBJ1-5	TGTGCCATCAGTGCCCCCGGGACAGGGATCCACGAGCATTTT	CAISAPGTGIHEHF
many	TRBV19	TRBD1	TRBJ1-2	TGTGCCAGTACATTGGGGACAGGGACCAACTATGGCTACACCTTC	CASTLGTGTNYGYTF
once	TRBV10-3	TRBD1	TRBJ2-5	TGTGCCATGACAGGGGCGGAGACCCAGTACTTC	CAMTGAETQYF
many	TRBV19	-	TRBJ1-1	TGTGCCAGTAGTATAGTAGGGGTGGACCTGAAGGTCACTGAAGCTTTCTTT	CASSIVGVDLKVTEAFF
once	TRBV20-1	-	TRBJ1-2	TGCAGTGCTAGATCAAATTTCTATGGCTACACCTTC	CSARSNFYGYTF
-	TRBV28	TRBD2	TRBJ2-7	TGTGCCAGCAGACCTCAACTAGCGGGAGGGAGGAAGCAGTACTTC	CASRPQLAGGRKQYF
once	TRBV12-3/TRBV12-4	-	TRBJ2-7	TGTGCCAGCAGCCTACAGGGTGCCCCTAGGGAGCAGTACTTC	CASSLQGAPREQYF
many	TRBV7-9	-	TRBJ2-2	TGTGCCAGCAGGTGGGGCACCGGGGAGCTGTTTTTT	CASRWGTGELFF
-	TRBV7-9	-	TRBJ1-4	TGTGCCAGCAGCGCCGGGGGCGACAATGAAAAACTGTTTTTT	CASSAGGDNEKLFF
-	TRBV10-3	-	TRBJ2-5	TGTGCCATCAGTGAGTCTGGCGGCCAGCCCCAGTACTTC	CAISESGGQPQYF
many	TRBV5-5	-	TRBJ2-7	TGTGCCAGCAGCTTGGCCGGATACCAGCAGTACTTC	CASSLAGYQQYF
-	TRBV7-3	-	TRBJ1-6	TGTGCCAGCAGCTCGGGGGATTTTCGTTCACCCCTCCACTTT	CASSSGDFRSPLHF
few	TRBV9	TRBD1	TRBJ1-1	TGTGCCAGCAGCGTAGCCGGGACAGGGGCCGCTTTCTTT	CASSVAGTGAAFF
once	TRBV24-1	-	TRBJ1-2	TGTGCCACCAGTGGTTACGACAGGCCCTATGGCTACACCTTC	CATSGYDRPYGYTF
-	TRBV28	TRBD1	TRBJ2-7	TGTGCCAGCAGTCAGACAGGGACGACCTACGAGCAGTACTTC	CASSQTGTTYEQYF
-	TRBV2	-	TRBJ2-7	TGTGCCAGCAGTGTGGGACCATCCTACGAGCAGTACTTC	CASSVGPSYEQYF
many	TRBV29-1	-	TRBJ1-5	TGCAGCGTTGCGGACGGTAGCAATCAGCCCCAGCATTTT	CSVADGSNQPQHF
many	TRBV29-1	TRBD1	TRBJ1-2	TGCAGCGTTGAAGATTGGGACAGGGTGGTATCTAACTATGGCTACACCTTC	CSVEDWDRVVSNYGYTF
-	TRBV12-3/TRBV12-4	-	TRBJ2-2	TGTGCCAGCAGTCCACGGGGTCTGGCGGGACTCACCGGGGAGCTGTTTTTT	CASSPRGLAGLTGELFF
-	TRBV28	-	TRBJ1-6	TGTGCCAGCAGTTCCCGGTTACAGGGAAGTACACCCCTCCACTTT	CASSSRLQGSTPLHF
many	TRBV12-3/TRBV12-4	-	TRBJ1-1	TGTGCCAGCAGTTTCGGACGGAAGGTAACTGAAGCTTTCTTT	CASSFGRKVTEAFF
-	TRBV7-9	TRBD1	TRBJ1-1	TGTGCCAGCAGCTACAGGGGAGTTGCGACTGAAGCTTTCTTT	CASSYRGVATEAFF
many	TRBV24-1	-	TRBJ2-5	TGTGCCACCAGTGACCCCAACGGACAAAGCCAAGAGACCCAGTACTTC	CATSDPNGQSQETQYF
-	TRBV7-6	TRBD1	TRBJ2-5	TGTGCCAGCAGCTTCGACAGGGGGCGGCAAGAGACCCAGTACTTC	CASSFDRGRQETQYF
many	TRBV5-1	-	TRBJ1-5	TGCGCCAGCAGCTTGGTTGTGGGAGGGAGGAGGCAGCCCCAGCATTTT	CASSLVVGGRRQPQHF
many	TRBV5-8	-	TRBJ2-7	TGTGCCAGCAGCTTAGGACCCCCGCCGGAGCAGTACTTC	CASSLGPPPEQYF
-	TRBV7-2	TRBD1	TRBJ1-6	TGTGCCAGCAGTTCCCCATCCGACAGGGGGCCGAGCTCCTATAATTCACCCCTCCACTTT	CASSSPSDRGPSSYNSPLHF
-	TRBV5-1	TRBD1	TRBJ1-1	TGCGCCAGCAGATCGACAGGGACGAACACTGAAGCTTTCTTT	CASRSTGTNTEAFF
once	TRBV7-9	-	TRBJ2-7	TGTGCCAGCAGCTTAAGTGCCAGCAGTTTCGCCTACGAGCAGTACTTC	CASSLSASSFAYEQYF
many	TRBV20-1	-	TRBJ2-5	TGCAGTGCTAGTCTTGGGGGGGCCGGGATGGAGACCCAGTACTTC	CSASLGGAGMETQYF
-	TRBV2	-	TRBJ1-2	TGTGCCAGCAGTTTTTCCACTAACTATGGCTGCACCTTC	CASSFSTNYGCTF
once	TRBV4-1	TRBD1	TRBJ2-7	TGCGCCAGCAGCCAAGGGACAGGGAGCTCCTACGAGCAGTACTTC	CASSQGTGSSYEQYF
-	TRBV29-1	TRBD1	TRBJ1-2	TGCAGCGGACAGGGGGCTCCTGGCTACACCTTC	CSGQGAPGYTF
-	TRBV20-1	-	TRBJ1-2	TGCAGTGCTAGGTTGCCGGGACAAATCTATGGCTACACCTTC	CSARLPGQIYGYTF
many	TRBV20-1	-	TRBJ1-6	TGCAGTGCTAGAGATCGAGGGGGGGGCGGTAATTCACCCCTCCACTTT	CSARDRGGGGNSPLHF
many	TRBV12-3/TRBV12-4	TRBD1	TRBJ2-2	TGTGCCAGCAGCCCTACGGACAGGTTGGGATCCGGGGAGCTGTTTTTT	CASSPTDRLGSGELFF
many	TRBV3-1	-	TRBJ2-5	TGTGCCAGCAGCCAATTCAGAGAGACCCAGTACTTC	CASSQFRETQYF
many	TRBV3-1	-	TRBJ1-4	TGTGCCAGCAGCCAGCGACACGGAGATGAAAAACTGTTTTTT	CASSQRHGDEKLFF
-	TRBV7-9	TRBD1	TRBJ1-2	TGTGCCAGCAGCCCCACCGGGACAGGGGGCTTCACCTTC	CASSPTGTGGFTF
many	TRBV28	-	TRBJ1-5	TGTGCCAGCAGTCCCTCGGACGGCTCCGGGACCCAGCATTTT	CASSPSDGSGTQHF
many	TRBV12-3/TRBV12-4	TRBD1	TRBJ1-5	TGTGCCAGCAGCGGACAGGCCGGTCAGCCCCAGCATTTT	CASSGQAGQPQHF
many	TRBV6-5	-	TRBJ1-1	TGTGCCAGCAGTTACGTTCGGGGAAGGAACACTGAAGCTTTCTTT	CASSYVRGRNTEAFF
-	TRBV20-1	-	TRBJ2-3	TGCAGTGCTAGCGCAGGGGGGAGCACAGATACGCAGTATTTT	CSASAGGSTDTQYF
-	TRBV10-2	TRBD2	TRBJ2-5	TGCGCCAGCAGGTTAGCGGGAGATCAAGAGACCCAGTACTTC	CASRLAGDQETQYF
-	TRBV13	-	TRBJ1-1	TGTGCCAGCAGCTTGGAGGGACAACCGAACACTGAAGCTTTCTTT	CASSLEGQPNTEAFF
many	TRBV5-1	-	TRBJ1-1	TGCGCCAGCAGCTGGGGACGGTCAGACACTGAAGCTTTCTTT	CASSWGRSDTEAFF